This T cell receptor (beta chain) was retrieved from a study of shared clonotypes between healthy human individuals. The germline V and J ends were trimmed by 3 bases and 6 bases, with 12 bases remaining between them. This CDR3 comprises 14 residues. The V gene's germline CDR1 is SNHLY and CDR2 FYNNEI. A word on this clone: Its antigen is as yet unknown.

Some clones are missing from TCRdb's copy, which holds only in-frame ones; the method was immunoSEQ multiplex PCR. This table has around 1.6 million clones, about 98% appearing once. Study-wide points: Donors were few, which limited the genetic and exposure-history diversity represented. Naive CD4 clonotype sharing across a handful of donors was around 5%.

Material for sequencing was naive CD4+ T cells sorted from blood. Subset reported: CD45RA+ positively selected. The chain employs TRBV2 and TRBJ1-5; unclear D gene. The source of this sequence is a man in his thirties or forties in good health. The CDR3 sequence is CASSEGSSTQPQHF. As DNA, the CDR3 is TGTGCCAGCAGTGAGGGGAGCTCAACTCAGCCCCAGCATTTT.